This T cell receptor (beta chain) stems from a study of identifying expanded T cells in peripheral blood. Study observations and caveats: Across healthy donors, higher total template counts meant significantly greater roughly 2-week count variance. Over around two and four weeks, about 15 and 19 clones changed, versus 1.2 between replicates.

Sequenced by immunoSEQ multiplex PCR; TCRdb stores in-frame clones only, minus some. The sample shows about 94,000 clones, around 90% of them seen only once. No infections or other immune events were documented during collection. The length of the CDR3 is 10 residues. This clone turned up a few times. The antigen is not known. The sequence was obtained from a person aged 18-70 years in good health. Sequencing input: blood. This sequence joins TRBV21-1 and TRBJ2-5. TRBV21-1 is labeled a pseudogene. CDR3 DNA: TGTGCCAGCAGCAAAGAGACCCAGTACTTC. Translated: CASSKETQYF.